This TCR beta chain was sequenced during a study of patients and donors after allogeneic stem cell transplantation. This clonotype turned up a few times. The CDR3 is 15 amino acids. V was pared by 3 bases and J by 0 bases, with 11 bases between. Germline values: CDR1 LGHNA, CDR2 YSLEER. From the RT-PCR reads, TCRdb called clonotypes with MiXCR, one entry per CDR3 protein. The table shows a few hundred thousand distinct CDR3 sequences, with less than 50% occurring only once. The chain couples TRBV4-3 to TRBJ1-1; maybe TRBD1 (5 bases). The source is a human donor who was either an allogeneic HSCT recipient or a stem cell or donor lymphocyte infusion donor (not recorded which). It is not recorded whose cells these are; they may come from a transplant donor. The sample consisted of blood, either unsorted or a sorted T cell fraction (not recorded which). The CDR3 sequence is CASSHSPGLNTEAFF. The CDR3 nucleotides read TGCGCCAGCAGCCATTCCCCGGGACTGAACACTGAAGCTTTCTTT.